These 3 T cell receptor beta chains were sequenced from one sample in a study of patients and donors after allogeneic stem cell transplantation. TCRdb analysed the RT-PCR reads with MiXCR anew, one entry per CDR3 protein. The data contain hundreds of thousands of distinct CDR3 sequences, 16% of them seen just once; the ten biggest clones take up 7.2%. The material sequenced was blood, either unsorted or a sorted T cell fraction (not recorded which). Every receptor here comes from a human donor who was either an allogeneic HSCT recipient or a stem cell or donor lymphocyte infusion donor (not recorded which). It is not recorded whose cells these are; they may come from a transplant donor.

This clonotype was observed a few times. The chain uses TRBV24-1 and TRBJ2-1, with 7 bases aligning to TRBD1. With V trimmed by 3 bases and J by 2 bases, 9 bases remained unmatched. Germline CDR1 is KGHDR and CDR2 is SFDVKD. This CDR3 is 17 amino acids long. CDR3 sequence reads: CATSDGVTGQTYNEQFF. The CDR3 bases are TGTGCCACCAGTGATGGGGTGACAGGGCAAACCTACAATGAGCAGTTCTTC.

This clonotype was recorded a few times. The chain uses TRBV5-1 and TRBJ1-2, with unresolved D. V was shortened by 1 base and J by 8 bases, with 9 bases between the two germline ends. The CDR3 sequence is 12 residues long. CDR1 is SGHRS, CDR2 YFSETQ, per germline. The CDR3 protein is CASSLKGFGYTF. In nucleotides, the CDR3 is TGCGCCAGCAGCTTGAAGGGATTCGGCTACACCTTC.

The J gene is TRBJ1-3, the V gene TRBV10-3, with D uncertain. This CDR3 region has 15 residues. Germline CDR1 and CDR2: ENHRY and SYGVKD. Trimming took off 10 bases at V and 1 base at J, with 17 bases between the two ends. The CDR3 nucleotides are TGTGCCAGCCGGCTAGCCTTGAATTCTGGAAACACCATATATTTT. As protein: CASRLALNSGNTIYF.